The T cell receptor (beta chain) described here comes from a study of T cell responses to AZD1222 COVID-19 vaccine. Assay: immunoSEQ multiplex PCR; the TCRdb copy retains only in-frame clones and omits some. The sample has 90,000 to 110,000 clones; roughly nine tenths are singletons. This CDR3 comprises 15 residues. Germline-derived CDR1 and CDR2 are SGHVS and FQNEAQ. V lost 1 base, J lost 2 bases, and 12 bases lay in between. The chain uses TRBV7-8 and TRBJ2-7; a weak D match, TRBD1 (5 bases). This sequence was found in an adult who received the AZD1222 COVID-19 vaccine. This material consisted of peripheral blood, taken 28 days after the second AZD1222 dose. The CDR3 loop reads CASSLGARAPYEQYF. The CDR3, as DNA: TGTGCCAGCAGCTTAGGGGCCAGGGCCCCCTACGAGCAGTACTTC.